Presented here are 20 T cell receptor beta chains from one specimen sequenced in a study of shared clonotypes between healthy human individuals. This table comes from immunoSEQ multiplex PCR, and its TCRdb copy is limited to in-frame clones, with some not included. The sample consists of about 960,000 clones, 76% of them appearing once. The sequencing input was memory CD4+ T cells sorted from blood. Specified subset: CD45RA-negative fraction. These receptors came from a man in his late teens or twenties in good health.

This clone appeared a few times. This chain uses TRBV5-4 with TRBJ2-5; 9 bases are shared with TRBD2. V was pared by 0 bases and J by 5 bases, with 8 bases of the junction left unmatched. The CDR3 is made up of 16 amino acids. The germline gives CDR1 SGHNT, CDR2 YYREEE (reference sequence). CDR3 nucleotide sequence: TGTGCCAGCAGCTTGGTTGCGGGGGGGCCATCTGAGACCCAGTACTTC. Its protein product is CASSLVAGGPSETQYF.

The chain carries TRBV19 and TRBJ1-1, with D unresolved. Looked up from germline, CDR1 is LNHDA and CDR2 is SQIVND (reference sequence). Between the trimmed V and J ends, which lost 3 bases and 1 base, there was a span of 9 bases. This CDR3 has 14 residues. The DNA of the CDR3 is TGTGCCAGTAGTATCAGTTCAGAGAACACTGAAGCTTTCTTT. Its protein product is CASSISSENTEAFF.

The chain has TRBV2 and TRBJ1-3; a weak D match, TRBD1 (6 bases). The germline V gene encodes CDR1 SNHLY and CDR2 FYNNEI. The CDR3 sequence is 15 residues long. Trimming took off 5 bases at V and 0 bases at J, with 11 bases between the two ends. CDR3 DNA sequence: TGTGCCAGCAGTCGGACAGATAACTCTGGAAACACCATATATTTT. Encoded protein: CASSRTDNSGNTIYF.

The genes are TRBV5-1 and TRBJ1-1; 9 bases line up with TRBD1. CDR3 length: 12 amino acids. Losses at the gene ends were 6 bases for V and 6 bases for J; bases not matched to a gene: 3. The V gene's germline CDR1 is SGHRS and CDR2 YFSETQ. The CDR3 DNA reads TGCGCCAGCAAACGACAGGGGGCTGAAGCTTTCTTT. Its protein product is CASKRQGAEAFF. The whole variable domain, remainder taken from reference TRBV5-1 and TRBJ1-1, is KAGVTQTPRYLIKTRGQQVTLSCSPISGHRSVSWYQQTPGQGLQFLFEYFSETQRNKGNFPGRFSGRQFSNSRSEMNVSTLELGDSALYLCASKRQGAEAFFGQGTRLTVV.

This chain connects TRBV27 to TRBJ1-1, with 7 bases aligning to TRBD1. With V trimmed by 7 bases and J by 0 bases, 11 bases remained unmatched. The CDR3 contains 16 residues. The V gene's germline CDR1 is MNHEY and CDR2 SMNVEV (reference sequence). The CDR3 spells CASKKGQGVLNTEAFF. DNA of the CDR3: TGTGCCAGCAAAAAAGGGCAGGGGGTGTTGAACACTGAAGCTTTCTTT.

This clone was found a few times. The rearrangement uses TRBV6-6 and TRBJ1-1; 8 bases are shared with TRBD1. The CDR3 runs 14 residues. V was clipped by 7 bases and J by 3 bases; unmatched bases: 7. CDR1 MNHNY and CDR2 SVGAGI come from the germline V gene (reference sequence). Here the CDR3 reads CASNTVTGDTEAFF. The CDR3, as DNA: TGTGCCAGCAATACCGTGACAGGGGACACTGAAGCTTTCTTT.

The rearrangement joins TRBV30 to TRBJ2-5, with TRBD1 as a possible D gene (5 bases). Germline V lookup: CDR1 GTSNPN, CDR2 SVGIG (reference sequence). CDR3 length: 14 residues. V lost 2 bases and J 1 base, leaving 11 bases between the germline ends. CDR3 sequence (DNA): TGTGCCTGGAGTTTTGGACATAGCCAAGAGACCCAGTACTTC. It is translated as CAWSFGHSQETQYF.

The gene calls are TRBV2 and TRBJ1-2; the D gene is possibly TRBD1 (5 bases). CDR3 length: 14 amino acids. Trimming shortened V by 7 bases and J by 2 bases, and 14 bases separated the two germline ends. Germline CDR1 and CDR2: SNHLY and FYNNEI. The CDR3 region has the DNA TGTGCCAGCAACTTCGACGGGGGGAACTATGGCTACACCTTC. Amino acids: CASNFDGGNYGYTF.

V usage is TRBV11-2 and J usage is TRBJ2-7; 8 bases line up with TRBD1. The V gene end was trimmed by 5 bases and the J gene end by 5 bases; junction bases not matched to a gene: 8. The V gene's germline CDR1 is SGHAT and CDR2 FQNNGV. There are 14 residues in the CDR3. The CDR3 protein is CASSLRDRLHEQYF. The CDR3 DNA follows: TGTGCCAGCAGCCTCCGGGACAGGCTACACGAGCAGTACTTC.

The chain has TRBV7-2 and TRBJ1-5, with unresolved D. The V end was cut by 8 bases, the J end by 3 bases, with 14 bases between. Germline V CDR1 and CDR2: SGHTA, FQGNSA. This CDR3 spans 14 amino acids. The CDR3 sequence is CASAMGRNNQPQHF. The DNA for the CDR3 is TGTGCCAGCGCAATGGGCCGGAACAATCAGCCCCAGCATTTT. Drawing the rest from reference TRBV7-2 and TRBJ1-5, the complete variable domain is GAGVSQSPSNKVTEKGKDVELRCDPISGHTALYWYRQSLGQGLEFLIYFQGNSAPDKSGLPSDRFSAERTGGSVSTLTIQRTQQEDSAVYLCASAMGRNNQPQHFGDGTRLSIL.

Details on this clone: With a much larger clone just one base away, this may be a read error. The chain combines TRBV5-1 with TRBJ2-3; the D gene is possibly TRBD2 (6 bases). CDR1 and CDR2 (germline): SGHRS, YFSETQ. V gave up 4 bases and J gave up 4 bases, with 13 bases separating them. The CDR3 consists of 14 residues. CDR3 bases: TGCGCCAGCAGCCCCCAGACTAGTTCAGATACGCAGTATTTT. Protein: CASSPQTSSDTQYF.

The chain recombines TRBV27 with TRBJ1-6, with D tentatively TRBD1 (6 bases). Trimming took off 8 bases at V and 0 bases at J, with 11 bases between the two ends. The CDR3 runs 15 residues. The germline V gene encodes CDR1 MNHEY and CDR2 SMNVEV (reference sequence). The CDR3 bases are TGTGCCAGCTCCGACAGGAGCTCCTATAATTCACCCCTCCACTTT. As protein: CASSDRSSYNSPLHF.

The V and J genes are TRBV10-3 and TRBJ2-1; TRBD2 matches 10 bases. Germline CDR1 reads ENHRY; CDR2 reads SYGVKD. This CDR3 is built from 15 residues. V shed 6 bases and J 7 bases; nucleotides not matched to a gene: 9. The DNA for the CDR3 is TGTGCCATCAGGTTTCTAGCGGGAGTTTCGAATGAGCAGTTCTTC. This encodes CAIRFLAGVSNEQFF.

The chain links TRBV27 to TRBJ2-1; TRBD1 aligns across 9 bases. The CDR3 runs to 17 residues. Germline CDR1 reads MNHEY; CDR2 reads SMNVEV (reference sequence). The V gene end was trimmed by 7 bases and the J gene end by 6 bases; junction bases not matched to a gene: 16. DNA for the CDR3: TGTGCCAGCACCCTAGTGGGACAGGGTAAAGTCGGCAATGAGCAGTTCTTC. This gives the protein CASTLVGQGKVGNEQFF.

The rearrangement links TRBV5-1 to TRBJ2-7; TRBD1 or TRBD2 may be the D gene (5 bases each). V was pared by 5 bases and J by 6 bases, with 12 bases between. This CDR3 contains 12 residues. Per the germline V gene, CDR1 is SGHRS and CDR2 is YFSETQ. The CDR3 nucleotides read TGCGCCAGCAGAGGTGGGGACGGCGAGCAGTACTTC. Residues: CASRGGDGEQYF.

V gene TRBV27 combines with J gene TRBJ2-7; D is perhaps TRBD2 (7 bases). Trimming removed 4 bases from V and 6 bases from J, with 13 bases in between. The CDR3 totals 13 residues. The germline CDR1 and CDR2 sequences are MNHEY and SMNVEV (reference sequence). The chain's CDR3 is CASSSAGALEQYF. The CDR3, as DNA: TGTGCCAGCAGTTCTGCGGGGGCGCTCGAGCAGTACTTC.

The genes are TRBV30 and TRBJ2-2, with 10 bases matching TRBD2. V dropped 2 bases and J dropped 4; count of bases not matched to a gene: 16. The germline V gene encodes CDR1 GTSNPN and CDR2 SVGIG (reference sequence). The CDR3 covers 19 residues. The CDR3: CAWSRGLGLAGVGTGELFF. The CDR3 nucleotides are TGTGCCTGGAGTAGGGGCCTAGGGCTAGCGGGAGTGGGCACCGGGGAGCTGTTTTTT.

This clone showed up just a few times. V is TRBV18 and J is TRBJ1-6; TRBD1 matches at 8 bases. Germline V gene sequence: CDR1 KGHSH, CDR2 LQKENI. The CDR3 runs to 13 residues. Losses at the gene ends were 5 bases for V and 15 bases for J; bases not matched to a gene: 9. CDR3 nucleotide sequence: TGTGCCAGCTCAGAAGGACAGGGTCAGGTCCTCCACTTT. This codes for CASSEGQGQVLHF.

The chain has TRBV10-3 and TRBJ2-7; perhaps TRBD2 as D (7 bases). The CDR3 has 14 amino acids. With 10 bases removed from V and 2 bases from J, the gap between germline ends came to 18 bases. Germline CDR1 reads ENHRY; CDR2 reads SYGVKD. CDR3 DNA sequence: TGTGCCACTTCGTTTGGGGGGGCCACCTACGAGCAGTACTTC. Translating it yields CATSFGGATYEQYF.

This sequence joins TRBV25-1 and TRBJ1-4, with 8 positions matching TRBD1. Germline CDR1 reads MGHDK; CDR2 reads SYGVNS. The CDR3 consists of 14 residues. Germline trimming cut 6 bases from V and 7 bases from J; bases unmatched to any gene: 7. CDR3 protein: CASRTGTGGEKLFF. The CDR3 nucleotides read TGTGCCAGCAGGACTGGGACAGGAGGTGAAAAACTGTTTTTT.